This T cell receptor (beta chain) was captured in a study of blood T cell repertoires in COVID-19. Study overall: T cells, B-cell-depleted T cells, or PBMCs supplied cDNA or gDNA.

There are 13 residues in the CDR3. The V gene lost 5 bases and the J gene lost 5 bases, with 12 bases spanning the gap. Germline V lookup: CDR1 MNHEY, CDR2 SVGAGI. Clones were read by immunoSEQ multiplex PCR, and TCRdb kept only the in-frame ones, dropping some. The data contain 100,000 to 150,000 clones, approximately 90% of them singletons. The V gene is TRBV6-5, the J gene TRBJ2-5; D is uncertain. The receptor was derived from a woman aged 80 or over with acute or convalescent COVID-19. Source material: peripheral blood. The CDR3 reads CASSQLIAETQYF. The CDR3, as DNA: TGTGCCAGCAGTCAATTGATCGCGGAGACCCAGTACTTC.